The 31 T cell receptor beta chains below come from one sample, sequenced in a study of T cell repertoires in cytomegalovirus infection. TCRdb redid the calling of the reads with MiXCR, one entry per CDR3 protein. The sample shows over 40,000 distinct CDR3 sequences, around 18% of them seen only once. Antigens of these TCRs are unknown. This material consisted of CD8+ T cells from cultured PBMCs, taken from culture after CMV antigen stimulation. These receptors all stem from a human donor in good health (CMV status not recorded). Some clones in this sample may be carry-over from other donors' samples.

This clonotype was counted ten times or more. The gene calls are TRBV10-3 and TRBJ2-7, with 10 bases that match TRBD1. CDR1 is ENHRY and CDR2 is SYGVKD in the germline V gene. The CDR3 has 13 residues. J lost 7 bases, V lost 7 bases, and 7 bases had no gene match. CDR3: CAITPGQGREQYF. The CDR3 nucleotides read TGTGCCATCACTCCGGGACAGGGGAGGGAGCAGTACTTC.

This clonotype has at least ten counts. V usage is TRBV7-9 and J usage is TRBJ2-1; 8 bases align to TRBD2. V trimming: 5 bases; J trimming: 7 bases; junction bases outside the gene matches: 10. The CDR3 is made up of 15 amino acids. From germline, CDR1 is SEHNR and CDR2 FQNEAQ (reference sequence). The CDR3 spells CASSAPGAGANEQFF. The DNA of the CDR3 is TGTGCCAGCAGCGCGCCGGGAGCGGGAGCTAATGAGCAGTTCTTC.

The CDR3 region has the DNA TGTGCCAGTAGTTCTGAATACAATGAGCAGTTCTTC. Encoded protein: CASSSEYNEQFF. The chain has TRBV19 and TRBJ2-1, with unresolved D. Germline CDR1 LNHDA, CDR2 SQIVND (reference sequence). V was clipped by 5 bases and J by 4 bases, with 6 bases between them. CDR3 length equals 12 residues.

This clonotype was found a few times. The chain joins TRBV3-1 to TRBJ2-3, with 10 bases matching TRBD2. The CDR3 length is 15 residues. Germline V CDR1 and CDR2: LGHDT, YNNKEL (reference sequence). The junction had 10 bases not matched to a gene; V was cut back by 7 bases and J by 6 bases. CDR3 amino acids: CASTLGLASGDTQYF. In nucleotides, the CDR3 is TGTGCCAGCACCCTGGGACTAGCGTCAGGGGATACGCAGTATTTT.

This clonotype was detected ten times or more. The chain is built from TRBV7-8 and TRBJ2-5; the D gene is possibly TRBD2 (6 bases). Deletions cut 4 bases from V and 5 bases from J, with 11 bases between. Germline assignment: CDR1 SGHVS and CDR2 FQNEAQ. The CDR3 is 13 amino acids. DNA for the CDR3: TGTGCCAGCAGCTCGGGACTTTTGGAGACCCAGTACTTC. This gives the protein CASSSGLLETQYF.

This clonotype has at least ten counts. This chain links TRBV12-3 or TRBV12-4 with TRBJ2-3; 11 bases align to TRBD1. V dropped 5 bases and J dropped 2; count of bases not matched to a gene: 3. The CDR3 sequence is 15 residues long. CDR3 loop: CASSLGQGATDTQYF. The CDR3 coding sequence is TGTGCCAGCAGTCTCGGACAGGGGGCCACAGATACGCAGTATTTT.

In this sample, this clonotype turned up many times. The rearrangement links TRBV28 to TRBJ1-1, with a tentative D call TRBD1 (5 bases). The CDR3 covers 15 residues. Trimming stripped 3 bases from V and 1 base from J, with 12 bases between. Germline loops: CDR1 MDHEN, CDR2 SYDVKM. The CDR3 sequence: CASSFPGMRNTEAFF. In DNA, the CDR3 is TGTGCCAGCAGTTTCCCAGGGATGAGGAACACTGAAGCTTTCTTT.

The V and J genes are TRBV7-9 and TRBJ1-1; D is possibly TRBD1 (5 bases). Germline V lookup: CDR1 SEHNR, CDR2 FQNEAQ (reference sequence). Trimming cost V 4 bases and J 1 base, with 16 bases left between them. This CDR3 spans 16 amino acids. This CDR3 reads CASSSSRTSGNTEAFF. For the CDR3, the DNA is TGTGCCAGCAGCTCAAGTCGGACATCAGGGAACACTGAAGCTTTCTTT. Based on the CDR3 plus reference TRBV7-9 and TRBJ1-1, the full variable domain is DTGVSQNPRHKITKRGQNVTFRCDPISEHNRLYWYRQTLGQGPEFLTYFQNEAQLEKSRLLSDRFSAERPKGSFSTLEIQRTEQGDSAMYLCASSSSRTSGNTEAFFGQGTRLTVV.

The V and J genes are TRBV5-6 and TRBJ2-5; 9 bases are shared with TRBD1. V dropped 4 bases and J dropped 2; count of bases not matched to a gene: 3. Germline V gene lookup returns CDR1 SGHDT and CDR2 YYEEEE. The CDR3 spans 14 residues. The CDR3 reads CASSPGTGQETQYF. The CDR3 DNA sequence: TGTGCCAGCAGCCCGGGGACAGGGCAAGAGACCCAGTACTTC.

This chain uses TRBV7-9 with TRBJ1-5, with D hard to call. The CDR3 is 15 residues long. The germline V and J ends were trimmed by 5 bases and 0 bases, with 11 bases remaining between them. Germline CDR1 and CDR2: SEHNR and FQNEAQ (reference sequence). The CDR3 loop is CASSPPGNSNQPQHF. The CDR3 DNA is TGTGCCAGCAGCCCCCCAGGAAATAGCAATCAGCCCCAGCATTTT.

For this clonotype: Compared with germline, one end of the junction differs, possibly owing to a read error. The chain is built from TRBV6-1 and TRBJ1-2, with D unresolved. Per germline, CDR1 MNHNS and CDR2 SASEGT. The CDR3 contains 13 residues. For the CDR3, the DNA is TGTGCCAGCAGCGAAGGGATTACATATGGCTACACCTTC. Protein sequence: CASSEGITYGYTF.

This clonotype showed up many times. The V call is TRBV12-3 or TRBV12-4, the J call TRBJ1-2; D ambiguous. V shed 2 bases and J shed 8 bases, with 9 bases lying between them. This CDR3 has 12 residues. The CDR3 bases are TGTGCCAGCAGTTTAAACATGGGAGGCTACACCTTC. Translation gives CASSLNMGGYTF.

The chain employs TRBV2 and TRBJ2-7, with D uncertain. Trimming cost V 7 bases and J 7 bases, with 20 bases left between them. In germline, CDR1 is SNHLY, CDR2 FYNNEI. The CDR3 has 14 residues. The CDR3 region is CASNAVADPNEQYF. Here the CDR3 DNA reads TGTGCCAGCAATGCGGTAGCCGATCCCAATGAGCAGTACTTC.

This clonotype was found many times. The chain is built from TRBV12-3 or TRBV12-4 and TRBJ2-5; TRBD2 aligns across 9 bases. Trimming removed 6 bases from V and 4 bases from J; junction bases left unmatched: 12. This CDR3 contains 16 residues. The CDR3 DNA is TGTGCCAGCAGCCAACAGCGGGGGGAGAGGAGAGAGACCCAGTACTTC. Its protein is CASSQQRGERRETQYF.

The rearrangement uses TRBV19 and TRBJ1-1; D remains unclear. Trimming took 3 bases from V and 1 from J, leaving 6 bases between them. This CDR3 is built from 13 residues. The germline V gene encodes CDR1 LNHDA and CDR2 SQIVND (reference sequence). CDR3 residues: CASSIAENTEAFF. CDR3 in DNA: TGTGCCAGTAGTATCGCCGAGAACACTGAAGCTTTCTTT.

As for this clonotype: A much larger clonotype is one base distant, so this may be a read error. This sequence joins TRBV7-6 and TRBJ2-2; D tentatively fits TRBD1 or TRBD2 (5 bases each). Germline V gene sequence: CDR1 SGHVS, CDR2 FNYEAQ. The CDR3 is 12 amino acids. The CDR3 loop reads CSSNPTVTGELF. DNA for the CDR3: TGTTCCAGCAACCCGACAGTCACCGGGGAGCTGTTT.

The chain uses TRBV7-9 and TRBJ2-1; possible D gene TRBD1, 6 bases. Germline lookup yields CDR1 SEHNR and CDR2 FQNEAQ (reference sequence). V was pared by 4 bases and J by 3 bases, with 10 bases between. There are 14 residues in the CDR3. CDR3 sequence (DNA): TGTGCCAGCAGCTCCCGGGACAACTACAATGAGCAGTTCTTC. As protein: CASSSRDNYNEQFF.

This sequence joins TRBV19 and TRBJ2-2; no reliable D call. The CDR3 sequence is 12 residues long. CDR1 and CDR2 from the germline V gene are LNHDA and SQIVND (reference sequence). Trimming removed 1 base from V and 10 bases from J, with 7 bases in between. The CDR3 loop reads CASSIARTELFF. The CDR3 bases are TGTGCCAGTAGTATAGCTAGGACGGAGCTGTTTTTT.

This clonotype was found many times. The chain couples TRBV7-8 to TRBJ2-6; D perhaps matches TRBD2 (6 bases). Germline values: CDR1 SGHVS, CDR2 FQNEAQ. This CDR3 has 20 residues. Trimming took off 3 bases at V and 0 bases at J, with 21 bases between the two ends. The CDR3 here is CASSFRISGLRNSGANVLTF. As DNA, the CDR3 is TGTGCCAGCAGCTTCAGAATTTCGGGACTGAGAAACTCTGGGGCCAACGTCCTGACTTTC.

This clonotype has at least ten counts. This chain uses TRBV19 with TRBJ2-3; tentative D call: TRBD2 (6 bases). Trimming removed 7 bases from V and 1 base from J, with 12 bases in between. CDR1 is LNHDA and CDR2 is SQIVND in the germline V gene (reference sequence). The CDR3 sequence is 14 residues long. This chain's CDR3 is CASTTGEGTDTQYF. The CDR3 nucleotides read TGTGCCAGTACCACGGGGGAGGGCACAGATACGCAGTATTTT.

This clonotype has at least ten counts. The chain carries TRBV5-1 and TRBJ2-3; D is unclear. CDR1 and CDR2 from the germline V gene are SGHRS and YFSETQ. The germline V and J ends were trimmed by 4 bases and 2 bases, with 14 bases remaining between them. The CDR3 has 15 amino acids. The CDR3 nucleotides read TGCGCCAGCAGCAACCGAGGAGTAAACACAGATACGCAGTATTTT. Its protein product is CASSNRGVNTDTQYF. The variable domain in full, with the rest retrieved from reference TRBV5-1 and TRBJ2-3, is KAGVTQTPRYLIKTRGQQVTLSCSPISGHRSVSWYQQTPGQGLQFLFEYFSETQRNKGNFPGRFSGRQFSNSRSEMNVSTLELGDSALYLCASSNRGVNTDTQYFGPGTRLTVL.

This clonotype has a handful of counts. The chain couples TRBV6-6 to TRBJ2-5; possibly TRBD2 for D (5 bases). V was cut by 2 bases and J by 7 bases, with 14 bases left in between. CDR3 length: 14 amino acids. Germline V lookup: CDR1 MNHNY, CDR2 SVGAGI (reference sequence). CDR3 loop: CASSYRDGVATQYF. As DNA, the CDR3 is TGTGCCAGCAGTTACCGTGACGGGGTGGCGACCCAGTACTTC.

This clonotype was seen repeatedly, ten times or more. The DNA of the CDR3 is TGTGCCAGCAGCCGGGAAGTGAGTTCCTCTGGGGCCAACGTCCTGACTTTC. It specifies CASSREVSSSGANVLTF. V gene TRBV7-2 combines with J gene TRBJ2-6; D may be TRBD2 (5 bases). This CDR3 is built from 17 residues. Looked up from germline, CDR1 is SGHTA and CDR2 is FQGNSA. Trimming took 5 bases from V and 0 from J, leaving 14 bases between them. Supplemented by reference TRBV7-2 and TRBJ2-6, the full variable domain reads GAGVSQSPSNKVTEKGKDVELRCDPISGHTALYWYRQSLGQGLEFLIYFQGNSAPDKSGLPSDRFSAERTGGSVSTLTIQRTQQEDSAVYLCASSREVSSSGANVLTFGAGSRLTVL.

This clonotype was recorded at least ten times. The DNA for the CDR3 is TGTGCCAGCAGCTTCTACCCCGCCTACGAGCAGTACTTC. This gives the protein CASSFYPAYEQYF. V gene TRBV7-2 combines with J gene TRBJ2-7, with D uncertain. The CDR3 has 13 amino acids. The ends were cut back, 3 bases at V and 2 bases at J, with 8 bases in the middle. Germline-derived CDR1 and CDR2 are SGHTA and FQGNSA. The full variable domain, its missing parts supplied by reference TRBV7-2 and TRBJ2-7, is GAGVSQSPSNKVTEKGKDVELRCDPISGHTALYWYRQSLGQGLEFLIYFQGNSAPDKSGLPSDRFSAERTGGSVSTLTIQRTQQEDSAVYLCASSFYPAYEQYFGPGTRLTVT.

The V call is TRBV7-9, the J call TRBJ1-1; the D gene is possibly TRBD1 (6 bases). Trimming took off 4 bases at V and 3 bases at J, with 12 bases between the two ends. Germline V gene lookup returns CDR1 SEHNR and CDR2 FQNEAQ (reference sequence). The CDR3 runs to 14 residues. CDR3 residues: CASSSGVGDTEAFF. CDR3 DNA sequence: TGTGCCAGCAGCTCAGGGGTAGGGGACACTGAAGCTTTCTTT.

This clonotype was counted at least ten times. The rearrangement links TRBV11-2 to TRBJ2-7; 8 bases agree with TRBD1. This CDR3 contains 17 residues. The germline V gene has CDR1 SGHAT and CDR2 FQNNGV. J gave up 0 bases and V 7 bases, and 14 bases lay outside the gene matches. CDR3 sequence: CASIPTGTGTFSYEQYF. DNA for the CDR3: TGTGCCAGCATCCCGACCGGGACAGGCACTTTCTCCTACGAGCAGTACTTC.

This clonotype was observed at least ten times. The chain employs TRBV29-1 and TRBJ1-1; D possibly corresponds to TRBD1 (5 bases). Germline V gene lookup returns CDR1 SQVTM and CDR2 ANQGSEA. The V end lost 3 bases, the J end lost 3 bases, and 14 bases lay between the germline ends. The CDR3 is 14 amino acids. The chain's CDR3 is CSVDLGQGYTEAFF. CDR3 coding DNA: TGCAGCGTTGACCTGGGGCAGGGTTACACTGAAGCTTTCTTT.

In regard to this clonotype: A read error is possible here, since a much larger clone lies one base away. The chain links TRBV6-2 or TRBV6-3 to TRBJ2-1; either TRBD1 or TRBD2 may fit D (5 bases each). Trimming removed 11 bases from V and 1 base from J, with 15 bases in between. Germline CDR1 and CDR2: MNHEY and SVGEGT. The CDR3 is 14 amino acids. The CDR3: CAASGTLSYNEQFF. CDR3 DNA sequence: TGTGCCGCGAGTGGGACGCTGTCCTACAATGAGCAGTTCTTC.

Only one count was recorded for this clonotype. This may be a read error, as it is one base from a much larger clone. V usage is TRBV5-1 and J usage is TRBJ2-1; D remains ambiguous. From germline, CDR1 is SGHRS and CDR2 YFSETQ. This CDR3 comprises 15 residues. The chain's CDR3 is CASSLAIQASNEPFF. CDR3 nucleotide sequence: TGCGCCAGCAGCTTGGCCATTCAAGCCTCCAATGAGCCGTTCTTC.

The V and J genes are TRBV3-1 and TRBJ1-5; TRBD1 matches at 8 bases. CDR1 and CDR2 from the germline V gene are LGHDT and YNNKEL (reference sequence). The CDR3 runs 16 residues. The trim removed 4 bases at V and 4 bases at J, leaving 9 bases unmatched. DNA for the CDR3: TGTGCCAGCAGCCTAGCTGGACAGGGCGGGAATCAGCCCCAGCATTTT. It translates to CASSLAGQGGNQPQHF.

As concerns this clonotype: This could be a read error, since a much larger clone is one nucleotide away. For the CDR3, the DNA is TGTACCAGCACTGCGGGCGCAGATACGCAGTATTTT. It translates to CTSTAGADTQYF. V usage is TRBV12-3 or TRBV12-4 and J usage is TRBJ2-3; D is possibly TRBD2 (5 bases). The CDR3 has 12 amino acids.